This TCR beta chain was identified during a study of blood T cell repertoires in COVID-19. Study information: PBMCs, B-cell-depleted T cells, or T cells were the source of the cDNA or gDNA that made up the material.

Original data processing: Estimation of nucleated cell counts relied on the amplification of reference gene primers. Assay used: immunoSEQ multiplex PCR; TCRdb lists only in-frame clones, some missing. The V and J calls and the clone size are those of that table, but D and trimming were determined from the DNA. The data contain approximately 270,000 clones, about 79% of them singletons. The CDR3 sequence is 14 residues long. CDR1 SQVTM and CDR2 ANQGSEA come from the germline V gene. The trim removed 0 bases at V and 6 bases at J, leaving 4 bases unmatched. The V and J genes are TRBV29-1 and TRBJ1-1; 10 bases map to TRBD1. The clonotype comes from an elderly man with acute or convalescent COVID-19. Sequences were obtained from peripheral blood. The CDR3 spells CSVEDGDRGPEAFF. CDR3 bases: TGCAGCGTTGAAGATGGGGACAGGGGACCTGAAGCTTTCTTT. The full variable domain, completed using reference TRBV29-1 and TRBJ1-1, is SAVISQKPSRDICQRGTSLTIQCQVDSQVTMMFWYRQQPGQSLTLIATANQGSEATYESGFVIDKFPISRPNLTFSTLTVSNMSPEDSSIYLCSVEDGDRGPEAFFGQGTRLTVV.